A selection of T cell receptor beta chains follows, all from one sample in a study of cytomegalovirus exposure and HLA in healthy donors. Measured with immunoSEQ multiplex PCR; TCRdb has only the in-frame clones, and not every one. Here the sample spans 150,000 to 180,000 clones, roughly three quarters being singletons. Sequencing was carried out using PBMCs. The source is a man aged 30 to 45 in good health and CMV-seropositive. CDR3s include the opening cysteine and the closing phenylalanine or tryptophan. The D gene is left open where the match is weak. Size is omitted from some rows. Given values are once, few, many or a class for expanded clones.

TRBJ1-3 - TRBD1 TRBV4-3 CASSNGQGAGNTIYF TGCGCCAGCAGCAACGGACAGGGGGCTGGAAACACCATATATTTT
TRBJ2-1 - - TRBV20-1 CSAFSVEQFF TGCAGTGCTTTTTCCGTTGAGCAGTTCTTC
TRBJ2-7 - - TRBV5-1 CASSFRLSEGNYEQYF TGCGCCAGCAGCTTCAGGTTGTCAGAGGGTAACTACGAGCAGTACTTC
TRBJ2-5 few TRBD1 TRBV5-1 CASSLPGQGAGETQYF TGCGCCAGCAGCTTACCGGGACAGGGGGCGGGAGAGACCCAGTACTTC
TRBJ2-1 few TRBD2 TRBV5-4 CASSLVVGRARFNEQFF TGTGCCAGCAGCTTGGTTGTCGGGAGGGCCAGGTTCAATGAGCAGTTCTTC
TRBJ1-1 few - TRBV19 CASSISQGSEAFF TGTGCCAGTAGTATAAGTCAGGGCTCTGAAGCTTTCTTT
TRBJ1-3 - - TRBV5-8 CASTRQALGGNTIYF TGTGCCAGCACCCGACAGGCCCTAGGTGGAAACACCATATATTTT
TRBJ1-5 - - TRBV30 CAWSRRQLSNQPQHF TGTGCCTGGAGTAGGAGGCAGCTTAGCAATCAGCCCCAGCATTTT
TRBJ2-7 - TRBD1 TRBV6-5 CASSYGTGGHEQYF TGTGCCAGCAGTTACGGGACAGGGGGCCACGAGCAGTACTTC
TRBJ2-1 - TRBD2 TRBV28 CASSLTSGTYNEQFF TGTGCCAGCAGTTTAACTAGCGGGACATACAATGAGCAGTTCTTC
TRBJ2-7 - TRBD1 TRBV10-1 CASSGGQGAIEQYF TGCGCCAGCAGTGGGGGACAGGGGGCGATCGAGCAGTACTTC
TRBJ1-2 - - TRBV30 CAWSVRGSLFANYGYTF TGTGCCTGGAGTGTACGGGGGAGCCTCTTTGCTAACTATGGCTACACCTTC
TRBJ2-1 - TRBD2 TRBV5-1 CASSLTGTSTNNEQFF TGCGCCAGCAGCCTCACCGGGACTAGCACTAACAATGAGCAGTTCTTC
TRBJ2-5 - - TRBV4-1 CASSLTVPGETQYF TGCGCCAGCAGCCTCACGGTACCAGGGGAGACCCAGTACTTC
TRBJ1-2 - - TRBV25-1 CASSGPGHGYTF TGTGCCAGCAGTGGACCAGGGCACGGCTACACCTTC
TRBJ2-5 few - TRBV11-2 CASSLVLGAELYQETQYF TGTGCCAGCAGCTTAGTTTTGGGGGCAGAGCTGTACCAAGAGACCCAGTACTTC
TRBJ2-2 - - TRBV5-4 CASSLGRGGTGELFF TGTGCCAGCAGCTTGGGTAGGGGTGGCACCGGGGAGCTGTTTTTT
TRBJ2-1 - TRBD2 TRBV11-1 CASSSSEASGRFINEQFF TGTGCCAGCAGCTCCAGCGAGGCCAGCGGGAGATTCATCAATGAGCAGTTCTTC
TRBJ1-2 - TRBD1 TRBV19 CASSPTGGSSGYTF TGTGCCAGTAGTCCGACAGGGGGCTCTAGTGGCTACACCTTC
TRBJ1-2 - TRBD1 TRBV6-5 CASRSTGLYGYTF TGTGCCAGCAGATCGACAGGGCTTTATGGCTACACCTTC
TRBJ1-1 - - TRBV10-3 CAISDRARANTEAFF TGTGCCATCAGTGATAGGGCCAGGGCGAACACTGAAGCTTTCTTT
TRBJ2-1 - TRBD1 TRBV19 CASSTRDRGIYNEQFF TGTGCCAGTAGTACCAGGGACAGGGGGATCTACAATGAGCAGTTCTTC
TRBJ2-1 - TRBD2 TRBV10-3 CAISAGTSDNEQFF TGTGCCATCAGCGCCGGGACTAGTGACAATGAGCAGTTCTTC
TRBJ2-1 - TRBD2 TRBV9 CASSVAPGGRNEQFF TGTGCCAGCAGCGTAGCCCCGGGGGGTCGGAATGAGCAGTTCTTC
TRBJ1-5 - TRBD1 TRBV19 CASSSRDREGQPQHF TGTGCCAGTAGTTCCCGGGACAGGGAAGGCCAGCCCCAGCATTTT
TRBJ1-2 - TRBD1 TRBV12-5 CASGLATGTVNYGYTF TGTGCTAGTGGTTTGGCTACCGGGACAGTTAACTATGGCTACACCTTC
TRBJ2-2 - - TRBV6-1 CASSEGGPNTGELFF TGTGCCAGCAGTGAGGGGGGACCAAACACCGGGGAGCTGTTTTTT